The 13 T cell receptor beta chains reported below all come from one sample, sequenced in a study of beta chain features in type 1 diabetes. Reverse transcription of all isolated RNA meant that expressed TCRB transcripts were sequenced. The repertoire was sequenced with immunoSEQ multiplex PCR; TCRdb's copy has only in-frame clones and lacks some. The sample consists of almost 350,000 clones, around 8% of them appearing once. Sequenced sample: central memory CD4+ T cells from blood. The receptor set was obtained from a woman aged 18-29 years in good health.

A few counts support this clone. The V gene is TRBV7-9, the J gene TRBJ1-4, with TRBD1 identical over 8 bases. The CDR3 runs to 15 residues. The V gene's germline CDR1 is SEHNR and CDR2 FQNEAQ (reference sequence). With V trimmed by 5 bases and J by 8 bases, 10 bases remained unmatched. CDR3 loop: CASSQKQGAQEKLFF. CDR3 nucleotides: TGTGCCAGCAGCCAAAAGCAGGGGGCCCAAGAAAAACTGTTTTTT. The full variable domain, in which reference TRBV7-9 and TRBJ1-4 provide the parts outside the CDR3, is DTGVSQNPRHKITKRGQNVTFRCDPISEHNRLYWYRQTLGQGPEFLTYFQNEAQLEKSRLLSDRFSAERPKGSFSTLEIQRTEQGDSAMYLCASSQKQGAQEKLFFGSGTQLSVL.

The chain carries TRBV10-1 and TRBJ2-7; 11 positions match TRBD1. The CDR3 consists of 13 residues. Trimming cost V 5 bases and J 5 bases; bases outside gene matches: 2. Germline loops: CDR1 WNHNN, CDR2 SYGVQD (reference sequence). CDR3 in DNA: TGCGCCAGCAGTTCGGGACAGGGGGACGAGCAGTACTTC. This encodes CASSSGQGDEQYF.

A few counts support this clone. This chain connects TRBV14 to TRBJ2-7, with D possibly matching TRBD1 (5 bases). The CDR3 runs 13 residues. V lost 4 bases, J lost 3 bases, and 10 bases lay in between. CDR1 and CDR2 (germline): SGHDN, FVKESK. Written as DNA, the CDR3 is TGTGCCAGCAGCCTGGGGCTATTCTACGAGCAGTACTTC. Amino acids: CASSLGLFYEQYF.

The chain employs TRBV29-1 and TRBJ2-6; D call uncertain. Trimming took 4 bases from V and 0 from J, leaving 4 bases between them. The CDR3 is 13 amino acids. The germline CDR1 and CDR2 sequences are SQVTM and ANQGSEA. The CDR3 DNA reads as TGCAGCGTTGTCGTCTCTGGGGCCAACGTCCTGACTTTC. This translates into CSVVVSGANVLTF.

This clone was seen only a few times. The CDR3 nucleotides read TGTGCCAGTAGTATTGAATATGAGCAGTTCTTC. Its protein product is CASSIEYEQFF. J is TRBJ2-1 and V is TRBV19; D unclear. This CDR3 spans 11 amino acids. Germline values: CDR1 LNHDA, CDR2 SQIVND (reference sequence). Trimming stripped 3 bases from V and 8 bases from J, with 5 bases between.

This clone has only a few counts. The chain employs TRBV6-6 and TRBJ2-7; no clear D gene. V was pared by 6 bases and J by 4 bases, with 7 bases between. CDR1 is MNHNY, CDR2 SVGAGI, per germline (reference sequence). The CDR3 loop spans 11 amino acids. The CDR3 protein is CASRDGYEQYF. DNA for the CDR3: TGTGCCAGCAGGGACGGGTACGAGCAGTACTTC.

The chain joins TRBV4-1 to TRBJ2-5; TRBD2 matches 11 bases. Germline CDR1 is MGHRA and CDR2 is YSYEKL. This CDR3 contains 16 residues. The V segment lost 1 base and the J segment 4 bases; nucleotides outside the gene matches: 5. The CDR3 coding sequence is TGCGCCAGCAGCCAAGGTCCGACTAGCGGGACAGAGACCCAGTACTTC. Its protein is CASSQGPTSGTETQYF.

This clone was seen more than once but under ten times. The J gene is TRBJ1-1, the V gene TRBV5-1; D call uncertain. Germline V gives CDR1 SGHRS, CDR2 YFSETQ. The ends were cut back, 2 bases at V and 3 bases at J, with 8 bases in the middle. The CDR3 is 13 amino acids. The CDR3 sequence is CASSFVLDTEAFF. The DNA of the CDR3 is TGCGCCAGCAGCTTCGTGTTAGACACTGAAGCTTTCTTT.

The J gene is TRBJ1-3, the V gene TRBV7-6; D not certain. Germline CDR1 SGHVS, CDR2 FNYEAQ. The CDR3 extends over 14 amino acids. Trimming took 1 base from V and 0 from J, leaving 4 bases between them. Here the CDR3 DNA reads TGTGCCAGCAGCTTAGGAGTCTCTGGAAACACCATATATTTT. Translated, it gives CASSLGVSGNTIYF.

J is TRBJ2-7 and V is TRBV4-3, with a possible D match to TRBD2 (5 bases). V lost 1 base and J lost 0, with 10 bases in between. This CDR3 has 15 residues. CDR1 and CDR2 from the germline V gene are LGHNA and YSLEER. The CDR3 is CASSQGLGNSYEQYF. In nucleotides, the CDR3 is TGCGCCAGCAGCCAAGGTCTCGGGAACTCCTACGAGCAGTACTTC.

The V and J genes are TRBV29-1 and TRBJ2-1; D remains ambiguous. The CDR3 loop spans 13 amino acids. Trimming removed 6 bases at V and 5 bases at J, with 14 bases between. Germline lookup yields CDR1 SQVTM and CDR2 ANQGSEA. CDR3: CSVPTYSHNEQFF. For the CDR3, the DNA is TGCAGCGTACCTACATACAGTCACAATGAGCAGTTCTTC.

A word on this clone: The junction and the germline gene differ at one end; a read error may be behind it. As DNA, the CDR3 is TGTGCCAGCAGTACCTCCGGGGACAGGACCTATGGCTACACCTTC. Encoded protein: CASSTSGDRTYGYTF. V usage is TRBV10-3 and J usage is TRBJ1-2; 8 bases are a match to TRBD1. CDR1 is ENHRY and CDR2 is SYGVKD in the germline V gene. The CDR3 runs 15 residues.

The chain uses TRBV5-4 and TRBJ2-5; D unresolved. The CDR3 sequence is 13 residues long. CDR1 and CDR2 from the germline V gene are SGHNT and YYREEE (reference sequence). The V and J ends lost 4 bases and 0 bases respectively, with 7 bases between them. CDR3 DNA sequence: TGTGCCAGCAGCGTCGACTACCAAGAGACCCAGTACTTC. Encoded protein: CASSVDYQETQYF. The full variable domain, with the rest looked up from reference TRBV5-4 and TRBJ2-5, is ETGVTQSPTHLIKTRGQQVTLRCSSQSGHNTVSWYQQALGQGPQFIFQYYREEENGRGNFPPRFSGLQFPNYSSELNVNALELDDSALYLCASSVDYQETQYFGPGTRLLVL.